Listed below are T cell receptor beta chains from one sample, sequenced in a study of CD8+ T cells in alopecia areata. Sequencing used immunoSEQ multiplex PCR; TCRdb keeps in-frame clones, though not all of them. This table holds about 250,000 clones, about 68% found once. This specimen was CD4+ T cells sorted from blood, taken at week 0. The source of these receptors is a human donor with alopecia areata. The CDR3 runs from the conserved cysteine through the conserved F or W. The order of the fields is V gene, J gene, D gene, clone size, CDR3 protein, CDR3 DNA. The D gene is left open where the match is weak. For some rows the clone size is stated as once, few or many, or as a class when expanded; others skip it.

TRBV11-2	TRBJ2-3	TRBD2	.	CASSLGVLAGGTDTQYF	TGTGCCAGCAGCTTAGGTGTCCTAGCGGGAGGCACAGATACGCAGTATTTT
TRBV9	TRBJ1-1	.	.	CASSVVGPDMAVAFF	TGTGCCAGCAGCGTAGTGGGACCGGATATGGCTGTAGCTTTCTTT
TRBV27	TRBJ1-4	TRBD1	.	CASRRTGGGEKLFF	TGTGCCAGCAGAAGGACAGGGGGTGGTGAAAAACTGTTTTTT
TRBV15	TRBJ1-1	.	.	CATSREVLGNTEAFF	TGTGCCACCAGCAGAGAGGTTCTAGGGAACACTGAAGCTTTCTTT
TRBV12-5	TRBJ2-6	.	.	CASIGALGGANVLTF	TGTGCTAGCATAGGCGCGCTCGGTGGGGCCAACGTCCTGACTTTC
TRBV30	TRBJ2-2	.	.	CAWRGYRELFF	TGTGCCTGGAGGGGGTATCGGGAGCTGTTTTTT
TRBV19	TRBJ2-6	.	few	CASSLRQTGANVLTF	TGTGCCAGTAGTCTGCGGCAGACCGGGGCCAACGTCCTGACTTTC
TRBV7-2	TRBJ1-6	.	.	CASSSQGAPLHF	TGTGCCAGCAGTTCCCAGGGTGCTCCCCTCCACTTT
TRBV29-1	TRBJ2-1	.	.	CSLLGAGTYNEQFF	TGCAGCCTCCTCGGTGCGGGGACCTACAATGAGCAGTTCTTC
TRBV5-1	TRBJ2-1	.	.	CASSFVGAKLGNEQFF	TGCGCCAGCAGCTTCGTGGGGGCCAAACTAGGGAATGAGCAGTTCTTC
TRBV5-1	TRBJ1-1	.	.	CASSSTGNTEAFF	TGCGCCAGCAGCTCCACAGGAAACACTGAAGCTTTCTTT
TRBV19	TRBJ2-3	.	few	CASSVQGTDTQYF	TGTGCCAGTAGTGTCCAAGGCACAGATACGCAGTATTTT
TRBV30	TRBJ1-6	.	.	CAWTGGQASSYNSPLHF	TGTGCCTGGACTGGGGGGCAGGCAAGCTCCTATAATTCACCCCTCCACTTT
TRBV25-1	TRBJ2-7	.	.	CASSGIYEQYF	TGTGCCAGCAGTGGGATATACGAGCAGTACTTC
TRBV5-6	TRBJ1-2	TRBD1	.	CASSPPPGTDIGYTF	TGTGCCAGCAGCCCCCCTCCAGGGACAGACATTGGCTACACCTTC
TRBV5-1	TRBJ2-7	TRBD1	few	CASSLWDRTGEQYF	TGCGCCAGCAGCCTATGGGACAGAACGGGCGAGCAGTACTTC
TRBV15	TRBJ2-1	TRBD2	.	CATSRDRGLSGGFVGEQFF	TGTGCCACCAGCAGAGATCGGGGACTGAGCGGGGGGTTTGTTGGTGAGCAGTTCTTC
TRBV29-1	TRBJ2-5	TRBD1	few	CSLTDRGKETQYF	TGCAGCCTAACCGACAGGGGTAAAGAGACCCAGTACTTC
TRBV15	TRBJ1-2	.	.	CATSRPGSQDYGYTF	TGTGCCACCAGCAGGCCCGGGTCACAGGACTATGGCTACACCTTC
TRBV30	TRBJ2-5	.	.	CAWSVQGPETQYF	TGTGCCTGGAGTGTACAAGGGCCTGAGACCCAGTACTTC
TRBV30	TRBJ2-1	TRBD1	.	CAWWTGALSSYNEQFF	TGTGCCTGGTGGACAGGGGCCCTGAGCTCCTACAATGAGCAGTTCTTC
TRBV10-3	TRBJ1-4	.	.	CAITRATNEKLFF	TGTGCCATCACGAGAGCAACTAATGAAAAACTGTTTTTT
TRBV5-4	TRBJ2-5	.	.	CASSYRTHRRQETQYF	TGTGCCAGCAGCTACCGGACACACCGGAGGCAAGAGACCCAGTACTTC
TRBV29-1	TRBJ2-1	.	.	CSVEFRVNEQFF	TGCAGCGTTGAATTCAGGGTCAATGAGCAGTTCTTC
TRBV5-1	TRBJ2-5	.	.	CASRPVPGETQYF	TGCGCCAGCAGGCCGGTTCCTGGAGAGACCCAGTACTTC
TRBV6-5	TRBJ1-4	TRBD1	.	CASSYTGVSNEKLFF	TGTGCCAGCAGTTACACAGGGGTGTCTAATGAAAAACTGTTTTTT
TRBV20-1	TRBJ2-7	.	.	CSAYVANEQYF	TGCAGTGCTTATGTCGCGAACGAGCAGTACTTC
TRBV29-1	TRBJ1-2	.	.	CSVENGADGYTF	TGCAGCGTTGAAAATGGGGCCGATGGCTACACCTTC
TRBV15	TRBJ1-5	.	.	CATSTMDQGNQPQHF	TGTGCCACCAGCACCATGGACCAGGGGAATCAGCCCCAGCATTTT
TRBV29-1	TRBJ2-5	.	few	CSVWKVETQYF	TGCAGCGTGTGGAAGGTAGAGACCCAGTACTTC
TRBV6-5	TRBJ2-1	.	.	CASSHDRLLNNEQFF	TGTGCCAGCAGTCACGACAGGCTCCTTAACAATGAGCAGTTCTTC
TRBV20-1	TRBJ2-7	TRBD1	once	CSAQDREQYF	TGCAGTGCTCAGGACAGGGAGCAGTACTTC
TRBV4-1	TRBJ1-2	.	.	CASSPSRNYGYTF	TGCGCCAGCAGCCCGTCGCGGAACTATGGCTACACCTTC
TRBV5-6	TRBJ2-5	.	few	CASSPVTGETQYF	TGTGCCAGCAGCCCGGTGACCGGAGAGACCCAGTACTTC
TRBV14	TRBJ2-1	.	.	CASSQGTLHNEQFF	TGTGCCAGCAGCCAGGGGACACTTCACAATGAGCAGTTCTTC
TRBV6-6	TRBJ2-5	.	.	CASRPGRPRQETQYF	TGTGCCAGCAGACCCGGACGGCCCCGCCAAGAGACCCAGTACTTC
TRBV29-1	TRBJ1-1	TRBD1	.	CSARGQINTEAFF	TGCAGCGCCCGGGGACAGATAAACACTGAAGCTTTCTTT
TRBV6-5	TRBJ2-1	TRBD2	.	CASSYSRLAGANEQFF	TGTGCCAGCAGTTACTCGAGGTTAGCGGGGGCCAATGAGCAGTTCTTC
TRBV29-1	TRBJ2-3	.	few	CSVGDTQYF	TGCAGCGTGGGGGATACGCAGTATTTT
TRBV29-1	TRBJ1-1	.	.	CSVRAQGTEERAAFF	TGCAGCGTTAGAGCCCAGGGGACCGAGGAACGCGCGGCTTTCTTT
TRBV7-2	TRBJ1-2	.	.	CASSSPLGKGTF	TGTGCCAGCAGCTCGCCCCTCGGGAAGGGTACCTTC
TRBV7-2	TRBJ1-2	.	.	CASSFSGKRGYTF	TGTGCCAGCAGCTTCTCTGGAAAGCGTGGCTACACCTTC
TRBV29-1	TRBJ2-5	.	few	CSALPAGGQETQYF	TGCAGCGCCCTTCCCGCCGGAGGACAAGAGACCCAGTACTTC
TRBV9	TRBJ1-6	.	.	CASSPHLDLRGSPLHF	TGTGCCAGCAGCCCTCATCTCGACCTCAGGGGTTCACCCCTCCACTTT
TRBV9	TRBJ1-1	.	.	CASSQTGGNTEAFF	TGTGCCAGCAGCCAGACAGGTGGGAACACTGAAGCTTTCTTT